The rows below give T cell receptor beta chains drawn from one sample of a study of blood T cells in healthy people across ages. TCRdb passed the 5' RACE reads through MiXCR, listing each CDR3 protein once. The table includes roughly 1,700,000 distinct CDR3 sequences, roughly 28% detected once. The source material was blood. Receptors were obtained from a woman under 40 in good health. Both conserved end residues are part of each CDR3. A D gene is named only where the DNA matches it firmly. Some rows mark clone size as missing; the rest say once, few, many or name a class of expanded clone.

j_call: TRBJ2-7
cdr3_length: 17
v_call: TRBV6-2/TRBV6-3
clone_size: few
d_call: TRBD2
cdr3_nt: TGTGCCAGCAGTTACTCCTCTAGCGGGAGGGCCTCCTACGAGCAGTACTTC
cdr3_aa: CASSYSSSGRASYEQYF

j_call: TRBJ2-7
cdr3_length: 15
v_call: TRBV7-8
clone_size: -
d_call: TRBD2
cdr3_nt: TGTGCCAGCAGCACATTCGGGGGGGTAAGCTACGGGCAGTACTTC
cdr3_aa: CASSTFGGVSYGQYF

j_call: TRBJ1-2
cdr3_length: 11
v_call: TRBV9
clone_size: -
d_call: -
cdr3_nt: TGTGCCAGCAGCCCTAAACGCGGCTACACCTTC
cdr3_aa: CASSPKRGYTF

j_call: TRBJ2-1
cdr3_length: 14
v_call: TRBV20-1
clone_size: many
d_call: -
cdr3_nt: TGCAGTGCTATACACATTGACAGGACCCGCCAGCAGTTCTTC
cdr3_aa: CSAIHIDRTRQQFF

j_call: TRBJ2-3
cdr3_length: 15
v_call: TRBV24-1
clone_size: -
d_call: TRBD2
cdr3_nt: TGTGCCACCAGTGATCCTAGCGGGGGGCTCGATACGCAGTATTTT
cdr3_aa: CATSDPSGGLDTQYF

j_call: TRBJ2-1
cdr3_length: 16
v_call: TRBV9
clone_size: few
d_call: -
cdr3_nt: TGTGCCAGCAGCGTAGAGCCTCGGGGGCCCTACAATGAGCAGTTCTTC
cdr3_aa: CASSVEPRGPYNEQFF

j_call: TRBJ1-2
cdr3_length: 13
v_call: TRBV12-3/TRBV12-4
clone_size: -
d_call: TRBD1
cdr3_nt: TGTGCCAGCACCCTGGACAGGGTAGAAGGCTACACCTTC
cdr3_aa: CASTLDRVEGYTF

j_call: TRBJ2-3
cdr3_length: 15
v_call: TRBV7-2
clone_size: few
d_call: TRBD2
cdr3_nt: TGTGCCAGCAGCACAAATAGCGGGAGGACAGATACGCAGTATTTT
cdr3_aa: CASSTNSGRTDTQYF

j_call: TRBJ1-5
cdr3_length: 14
v_call: TRBV5-6
clone_size: -
d_call: -
cdr3_nt: TGTGCCAGCAGCTTGGCCCAACAGTTGGAGCCCCAGCATTTT
cdr3_aa: CASSLAQQLEPQHF

j_call: TRBJ2-3
cdr3_length: 13
v_call: TRBV6-2/TRBV6-3
clone_size: -
d_call: TRBD2
cdr3_nt: TGTGCCAGCAGTTACGGGACTAGACTTACGCAGTATTTT
cdr3_aa: CASSYGTRLTQYF

j_call: TRBJ1-5
cdr3_length: 18
v_call: TRBV7-6
clone_size: -
d_call: -
cdr3_nt: TGTGCCAGCAGCTTAGATGGGGCCCGCGGCTGGGGTAATCAGCCCCAGCATTTT
cdr3_aa: CASSLDGARGWGNQPQHF

j_call: TRBJ2-7
cdr3_length: 14
v_call: TRBV6-1
clone_size: -
d_call: -
cdr3_nt: TGTGCCAGCAGCAAAGGGACATGGACCTACGAGCAGTACTTC
cdr3_aa: CASSKGTWTYEQYF

j_call: TRBJ2-7
cdr3_length: 16
v_call: TRBV27
clone_size: -
d_call: -
cdr3_nt: TGTGCCAGCAGCCCTAATAGAGCGGCCCTCTCCTACGAGCAGTACTTC
cdr3_aa: CASSPNRAALSYEQYF

j_call: TRBJ2-7
cdr3_length: 15
v_call: TRBV20-1
clone_size: once
d_call: TRBD1
cdr3_nt: TGCAGTGCTAGAGATAGCAGGGGGCATCCCTACGAGCAGGACTTC
cdr3_aa: CSARDSRGHPYEQDF

j_call: TRBJ1-2
cdr3_length: 12
v_call: TRBV20-1
clone_size: few
d_call: -
cdr3_nt: TGCAGTGCCCACGGCAGGGGAGATGGCTACACCTTC
cdr3_aa: CSAHGRGDGYTF

j_call: TRBJ2-4
cdr3_length: 16
v_call: TRBV2
clone_size: -
d_call: -
cdr3_nt: TGTGCCAGCAGTGAAAGGGGTTCGCTAGCCAAAAACATTCAGTACTTC
cdr3_aa: CASSERGSLAKNIQYF

j_call: TRBJ2-1
cdr3_length: 18
v_call: TRBV6-5
clone_size: -
d_call: TRBD2
cdr3_nt: TGTGCCAGCAGTTATCCTAGCGGGAGGGGGCCTACCTACAATGAGCAGTTCTTC
cdr3_aa: CASSYPSGRGPTYNEQFF

j_call: TRBJ2-7
cdr3_length: 17
v_call: TRBV7-6
clone_size: -
d_call: TRBD2
cdr3_nt: TGTGCCAGCAGCGAAGGACTAGCGGGAGGTGGAACCTACGAGCAGTACTTC
cdr3_aa: CASSEGLAGGGTYEQYF